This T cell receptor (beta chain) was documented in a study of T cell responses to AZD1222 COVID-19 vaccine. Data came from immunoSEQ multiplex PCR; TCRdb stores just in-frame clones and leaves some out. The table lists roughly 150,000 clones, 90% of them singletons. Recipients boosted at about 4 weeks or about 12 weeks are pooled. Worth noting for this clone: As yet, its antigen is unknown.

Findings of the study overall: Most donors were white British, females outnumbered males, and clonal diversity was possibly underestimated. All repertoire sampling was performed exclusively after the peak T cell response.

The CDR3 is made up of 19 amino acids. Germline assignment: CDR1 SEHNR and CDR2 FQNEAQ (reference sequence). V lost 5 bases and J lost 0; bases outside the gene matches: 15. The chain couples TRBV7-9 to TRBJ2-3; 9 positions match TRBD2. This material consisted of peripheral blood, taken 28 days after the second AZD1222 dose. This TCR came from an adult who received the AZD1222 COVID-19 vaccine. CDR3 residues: CASSPAGRGGHGSTDTQYF. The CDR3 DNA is TGTGCCAGCAGCCCCGCTGGGCGGGGGGGCCACGGGAGCACAGATACGCAGTATTTT.